This TCR beta chain was captured in a study of blood T cell repertoires in COVID-19 (dated by TCRdb to the early 2020s). Turning to the overall study: The collaborator samples originated in the United States, Italy and Spain and spanned the acute and convalescent phases of COVID-19. The material from the prospective study consisted of cDNA or gDNA derived from T cells, B-cell-depleted T cells, or PBMCs. Subjects who had been exposed to COVID-19, were actively infected with it, or had recovered from it provided the deeply sampled blood TCRbeta repertoires that made up the dataset. The repertoires were released in a freely available public database intended as a resource for research on the immune response to SARS-CoV-2. Samples came from the ongoing ImmuneRACE study (first 160 participants) plus 1,254 subjects from 6 global collaborators. Nearly every sample came with metadata listing a de-identified subject ID, COVID-19 status, age in years and sex. HLA class I and class II types, where available, came from metadata supplied by the sample provider rather than from assay-based typing.

Beyond this particular receptor, the publication reports: The amount of clinical and demographic metadata varied by source and participant and was provided uncurated.

The immunoSEQ Assay, a bias-controlled multiplex PCR, was used to amplify TCRbeta CDR3 regions from genomic DNA. In the authors' own workflow: The number of nucleated cells in each sample was estimated by amplification of reference gene primers within the assay. Sequence reads were collapsed and filtered to measure the absolute abundance of every unique TCRbeta CDR3 rearrangement. For each sample, productive Simpson clonality was calculated as the square root of Simpson's diversity index over productive rearrangements. The table comes from immuneACCESS by way of TCRdb, which keeps in-frame sequences with V and J called. Part of the clones is missing from these tables; in studies checked, under half for an unresolved V gene and the rest for unknown reasons. The DNA was the basis for D and trimming; V, J and clone size are from that table. For this sample the table gives fewer than 200,000 clones, of which 88% were detected only once. The ten largest clonotypes hold approximately 5.6% of the sample.

As to this clone: Its specific antigen is unknown. Base quality data are lacking; no much larger clone is found one base away.

Each collaborating institution followed its own protocols to collect whole blood in K2EDTA tubes. For TCRbeta analysis, collaborator samples were shipped as frozen whole blood, as isolated PBMCs, or as DNA extracted from either sample type. The CDR3, cysteine through phenylalanine, is 13 amino acids long. Only the CDR3 DNA stays, 39 bases, in frame from base 1. The V and J ends are trimmed by 4 bases and 4 bases, leaving 8 bases between them. CDR1 and CDR2, per the germline V gene (reference sequence), are LNHDA and SQIVND. This receptor was taken from a man aged 35 to 55 with active or convalescent COVID-19. The chain links TRBV19 with TRBJ1-5; the D gene lacks a confident call. The sequencing sample was made of peripheral blood. The CDR3 region has the sequence CASSTSGNQPQHF. In nucleotides, the sequence is TGTGCCAGTAGTACGTCGGGAAATCAGCCCCAGCATTTT. Reference TRBV19 and TRBJ1-5 genes cover what lies past the CDR3, so the full variable domain is DGGITQSPKYLFRKEGQNVTLSCEQNLNHDAMYWYRQDPGQGLRLIYYSQIVNDFQKGDIAEGYSVSREKKESFPLTVTSAQKNPTAFYLCASSTSGNQPQHFGDGTRLSIL.